The next 30 T cell receptor beta chains were all read from a single sample in a study of T cells of healthy individuals. In TCRdb, the 5' RACE reads were re-called with MiXCR into one record per CDR3 protein. The table lists about 96,000 distinct CDR3 sequences, under 20% of them singletons. All receptors derive from a human donor in good health.

This clonotype was seen only a few times. The chain is built from TRBV20-1 and TRBJ1-1, with D perhaps TRBD1 (6 bases). This CDR3 spans 13 amino acids. The ends were cut back, 6 bases at V and 3 bases at J, with 14 bases in the middle. From germline, CDR1 is DFQATT and CDR2 SNEGSKA (reference sequence). The CDR3 DNA reads as TGCAGTGCAACCCTCGACAGGTACACTGAAGCTTTCTTT. Translating gives CSATLDRYTEAFF.

The chain employs TRBV5-6 and TRBJ2-7; 7 positions agree with TRBD1. V shed 5 bases and J 2 bases; nucleotides not matched to a gene: 10. This CDR3 spans 15 amino acids. CDR1 is SGHDT, CDR2 YYEEEE, per germline. This chain's CDR3 is CASRFRDSPPYEQYF. The CDR3 DNA reads TGTGCCAGCAGGTTTAGGGACAGCCCCCCCTACGAGCAGTACTTC.

This clonotype turned up a few times. At one of its ends the junction is not consistent with the germline gene, which may arise from a read error. This chain connects TRBV7-9 to TRBJ2-1; TRBD2 aligns across 11 bases. The CDR3 consists of 12 residues. Germline V CDR1 and CDR2: SEHNR, FQNEAQ (reference sequence). The chain's CDR3 is CASSELAGDLVF. The DNA of the CDR3 is TGTGCCAGCAGCGAACTAGCGGGAGATCTGGTCTTC.

This clonotype was counted between two and nine times. J is TRBJ2-7 and V is TRBV20-1, with TRBD2 matching over 12 bases. Per the germline V gene, CDR1 is DFQATT and CDR2 is SNEGSKA (reference sequence). Germline trimming cut 3 bases from V and 7 bases from J; bases unmatched to any gene: 7. The CDR3 has 14 residues. The CDR3 reads CSARLAGGQREQYF. The CDR3 region has the DNA TGCAGTGCTAGGCTAGCGGGGGGGCAAAGGGAGCAGTACTTC.

The V and J genes are TRBV11-2 and TRBJ2-7; 8 positions agree with TRBD1. Germline-derived CDR1 and CDR2 are SGHAT and FQNNGV. The CDR3 spans 15 residues. Trimming cost V 5 bases and J 4 bases; bases outside gene matches: 10. The CDR3 coding sequence is TGTGCCAGCAGCCCCCGGACAGGGACGCTTTACGAGCAGTACTTC. Its translation: CASSPRTGTLYEQYF.

This clonotype was seen at least ten times. V gene TRBV20-1 combines with J gene TRBJ2-1; TRBD2 aligns across 14 bases. In germline, CDR1 is DFQATT, CDR2 SNEGSKA (reference sequence). The CDR3 has 17 residues. V lost 5 bases, J lost 1 base, and 7 bases stayed unmatched. Here the CDR3 reads CSALGTSGSWSYNEQFF. The CDR3 DNA reads as TGCAGTGCTCTCGGGACTAGCGGGAGTTGGTCCTACAATGAGCAGTTCTTC.

The chain links TRBV6-2 or TRBV6-3 to TRBJ1-2; the D gene is possibly TRBD1 (5 bases). The V gene lost 2 bases and the J gene lost 3 bases, with 13 bases spanning the gap. The germline V gene has CDR1 MNHEY and CDR2 SVGEGT. The CDR3 runs 15 residues. The chain's CDR3 is CASSYPRGADYGYTF. The DNA of the CDR3 is TGTGCCAGCAGTTACCCTCGGGGCGCAGACTATGGCTACACCTTC.

This clonotype was recorded many times. V and J are TRBV12-3 or TRBV12-4 and TRBJ2-3, with a tentative D call TRBD1 (6 bases). The CDR3 length is 14 residues. V was pared by 4 bases and J by 7 bases, with 15 bases between. The CDR3 DNA is TGTGCCAGCAGTTCCCCTGGACAGATCCATACGCAGTATTTT. Protein product: CASSSPGQIHTQYF.

A note on this clonotype: At one boundary the junction diverges from the germline segment, which might be a read error. This chain connects TRBV19 to TRBJ2-1; possibly TRBD2 for D (5 bases). Germline assignment: CDR1 LNHDA and CDR2 SQIVND (reference sequence). This CDR3 has 15 amino acids. CDR3 amino acids: CASSAGVPSYNERFF. The CDR3 coding sequence is TGTGCCAGTAGTGCCGGGGTTCCCTCCTACAATGAGCGGTTCTTC.

This clonotype came up many times. V usage is TRBV6-2 or TRBV6-3 and J usage is TRBJ1-5; TRBD1 matches 7 bases. The CDR3 extends over 15 amino acids. Germline V lookup: CDR1 MNHEY, CDR2 SVGEGT. V was clipped by 7 bases and J by 1 base; unmatched bases: 7. DNA of the CDR3: TGTGCCAGCAACTACGAGACAGGGAGCAATCAGCCCCAGCATTTT. Amino acid sequence: CASNYETGSNQPQHF.

This clonotype was observed a few times. The rearrangement links TRBV28 to TRBJ2-7; D might be TRBD2 (6 bases). This CDR3 has 16 amino acids. Germline loops: CDR1 MDHEN, CDR2 SYDVKM. The V gene lost 3 bases and the J gene lost 2 bases, with 17 bases spanning the gap. The CDR3 protein is CASSFLQFSGAYEQYF. The CDR3 nucleotides are TGTGCCAGCAGTTTTCTCCAATTTAGCGGAGCCTACGAGCAGTACTTC.

In this sample, this clonotype turned up many times. The chain employs TRBV12-3 or TRBV12-4 and TRBJ2-5; 15 bases match TRBD2. The CDR3 extends over 16 amino acids. Trimming cost V 5 bases and J 4 bases; bases outside gene matches: 5. CDR3 protein: CASSQGLAGGVETQYF. For the CDR3, the DNA is TGTGCCAGCAGTCAAGGACTAGCGGGGGGGGTAGAGACCCAGTACTTC.

The genes are TRBV5-6 and TRBJ2-5; TRBD1 matches 7 bases. The germline V gene encodes CDR1 SGHDT and CDR2 YYEEEE. This CDR3 contains 16 residues. With V trimmed by 1 base and J by 2 bases, 8 bases remained unmatched. The CDR3 spells CASSLQFGGQQETQYF. CDR3 nucleotides: TGTGCCAGCAGCTTGCAGTTTGGGGGACAGCAAGAGACCCAGTACTTC.

This sequence joins TRBV4-3 and TRBJ1-3, with D tentatively TRBD1 (5 bases). The CDR3 totals 16 residues. CDR1 and CDR2 from the germline V gene are LGHNA and YSLEER. Trimming took 3 bases from V and 2 from J, leaving 14 bases between them. CDR3 in DNA: TGCGCCAGCAGCCAGGGGATCCTCAGGGCTGGAAACACCATATATTTT. Its translation: CASSQGILRAGNTIYF.

This clonotype has a handful of counts. This chain links TRBV3-1 with TRBJ1-6, with D possibly being TRBD1 (5 bases). This CDR3 has 15 amino acids. CDR1 LGHDT and CDR2 YNNKEL come from the germline V gene (reference sequence). V lost 1 base and J lost 10, with 14 bases in between. DNA for the CDR3: TGTGCCAGCAGCCAAGGGAGAGGGGTAGACTCACCCCTCCACTTT. Translated, it gives CASSQGRGVDSPLHF.

This rearrangement joins TRBV20-1 to TRBJ2-3, with 11 bases aligning to TRBD2. CDR3 length equals 14 residues. The J segment lost 4 bases and the V segment lost 5 bases, leaving 5 bases of the junction unmatched. Germline-derived CDR1 and CDR2 are DFQATT and SNEGSKA (reference sequence). The CDR3: CSALSGRAPDTQYF. DNA of the CDR3: TGCAGTGCTCTTAGCGGGAGGGCCCCAGATACGCAGTATTTT.

Ten or more counts support this clonotype. The gene calls are TRBV5-1 and TRBJ2-5; unclear D gene. Germline V gene lookup returns CDR1 SGHRS and CDR2 YFSETQ. V lost 1 base and J 3 bases, leaving 4 bases between the germline ends. This CDR3 region has 12 residues. The CDR3 DNA is TGCGCCAGCAGCTTGCCAGAAGAGACCCAGTACTTC. This sequence encodes CASSLPEETQYF. Full variable domain (missing parts from reference TRBV5-1 and TRBJ2-5): KAGVTQTPRYLIKTRGQQVTLSCSPISGHRSVSWYQQTPGQGLQFLFEYFSETQRNKGNFPGRFSGRQFSNSRSEMNVSTLELGDSALYLCASSLPEETQYFGPGTRLLVL.

This clonotype was seen a handful of times. The J gene is TRBJ2-1, the V gene TRBV20-1, with D hard to call. The CDR3 runs 14 residues. The germline V gene has CDR1 DFQATT and CDR2 SNEGSKA (reference sequence). V lost 4 bases and J 4 bases, leaving 14 bases between the germline ends. The CDR3 nucleotides are TGCAGTGCTAAACGGCATGGAAGTTACAATGAGCAGTTCTTC. It translates to CSAKRHGSYNEQFF.

The genes are TRBV6-5 and TRBJ2-5; D may be TRBD1 (7 bases). The CDR3 covers 14 residues. Germline CDR1 MNHEY, CDR2 SVGAGI. Trimming cost V 0 bases and J 12 bases, with 17 bases left between them. The CDR3: CASSYSRQGGGEYF. The CDR3 bases are TGTGCCAGCAGTTACTCCAGACAGGGCGGAGGGGAGTACTTC.

This clonotype was seen many times. A read error may account for a junction end that differs from germline. This chain uses TRBV29-1 with TRBJ2-1; a weak D match, TRBD2 (5 bases). The length of the CDR3 is 12 residues. Looked up from germline, CDR1 is SQVTM and CDR2 is ANQGSEA. The CDR3 DNA is TGCAGCGTGGCCGTTACGCGGGTGGAAACGCTCTTC. Protein product: CSVAVTRVETLF.

The chain recombines TRBV19 with TRBJ1-5, with unresolved D. CDR1 and CDR2 (germline): LNHDA, SQIVND (reference sequence). V shed 6 bases and J shed 4 bases, with 10 bases lying between them. CDR3 length: 13 amino acids. The chain's CDR3 is CASSISPNQPQHF. The CDR3, as DNA: TGTGCCAGTAGCATTTCCCCTAATCAGCCCCAGCATTTT.

This clonotype was seen repeatedly, ten times or more. The chain uses TRBV29-1 and TRBJ1-2, with D tentatively TRBD1 (6 bases). This CDR3 has 14 residues. CDR1 is SQVTM and CDR2 is ANQGSEA in the germline V gene. V shed 3 bases and J shed 7 bases, with 18 bases lying between them. The CDR3 reads CSVEKALQGSGYTF. CDR3 nucleotides: TGCAGCGTTGAGAAGGCCCTCCAGGGGTCTGGCTACACCTTC.

This clonotype was seen ten or more times. The chain couples TRBV7-9 to TRBJ1-5; D ambiguous. CDR1 and CDR2 from the germline V gene are SEHNR and FQNEAQ (reference sequence). The length of the CDR3 is 13 residues. Between the trimmed V and J ends, which lost 1 base and 0 bases, there was a span of 1 base. The CDR3, as DNA: TGTGCCAGCAGCTTAGATAGCAATCAGCCCCAGCATTTT. Translated, it gives CASSLDSNQPQHF. The variable domain in full, with the rest retrieved from reference TRBV7-9 and TRBJ1-5, is DTGVSQNPRHKITKRGQNVTFRCDPISEHNRLYWYRQTLGQGPEFLTYFQNEAQLEKSRLLSDRFSAERPKGSFSTLEIQRTEQGDSAMYLCASSLDSNQPQHFGDGTRLSIL.

The chain links TRBV7-2 to TRBJ2-7, with D hard to call. Germline lookup yields CDR1 SGHTA and CDR2 FQGNSA. V lost 6 bases and J 7 bases, leaving 16 bases between the germline ends. This CDR3 is 13 amino acids long. In nucleotides, the CDR3 is TGTGCCAGCAGTCTGCCACCATCTAAAGAGCAGTACTTC. This encodes CASSLPPSKEQYF.

The chain recombines TRBV6-5 with TRBJ1-2, with 11 bases identical to TRBD1. The V segment lost 0 bases and the J segment 6 bases; nucleotides outside the gene matches: 3. The CDR3 extends over 15 amino acids. CDR1 and CDR2 (germline): MNHEY, SVGAGI. The CDR3 loop reads CASSYSGTGGHGYTF. As DNA, the CDR3 is TGTGCCAGCAGTTACTCGGGGACAGGGGGTCATGGCTACACCTTC.

The CDR3 bases are TGCGCCAGCAGCCAAGACAGCGGGGGGGGAGAGACCCAGTACTTC. This gives the protein CASSQDSGGGETQYF. V gene TRBV4-3 combines with J gene TRBJ2-5, with TRBD2 matching over 10 bases. V trimming: 0 bases; J trimming: 4 bases; junction bases outside the gene matches: 2. Germline CDR1 and CDR2: LGHNA and YSLEER. The CDR3 runs to 15 residues.

The V and J genes are TRBV28 and TRBJ1-1; a weak D match, TRBD1 (5 bases). Germline V gives CDR1 MDHEN, CDR2 SYDVKM. This CDR3 region has 14 residues. V lost 6 bases to trimming and J lost 4 bases, with 15 bases between them. CDR3 residues: CASSWAGGGTEAFF. Written as DNA, the CDR3 is TGTGCCAGCAGCTGGGCGGGGGGGGGCACTGAAGCTTTCTTT.

This clonotype was counted a few times. The rearrangement joins TRBV29-1 to TRBJ2-7; 8 bases are shared with TRBD2. The germline CDR1 and CDR2 sequences are SQVTM and ANQGSEA. There are 19 residues in the CDR3. V lost 1 base and J lost 1; bases outside the gene matches: 18. CDR3 nucleotide sequence: TGCAGCGTTGAAGTAGGGACGGCCAGCCGCCAGCGGGGGTCCTACGAGCAGTACTTC. Translation: CSVEVGTASRQRGSYEQYF.

This chain joins TRBV20-1 and TRBJ2-5, with D possibly called TRBD1 or TRBD2 (6 bases each). The CDR3 covers 15 residues. The germline V and J ends were trimmed by 7 bases and 2 bases, with 20 bases remaining between them. Germline V CDR1 and CDR2: DFQATT, SNEGSKA (reference sequence). The CDR3 DNA reads as TGCAGTGAAATGAAGGGGGGACACCAACAAGAGACCCAGTACTTC. Its translation: CSEMKGGHQQETQYF.

In this sample, this clonotype turned up many times. The chain recombines TRBV12-3 or TRBV12-4 with TRBJ1-5; D is unclear. The CDR3 is made up of 14 amino acids. Trimming shortened V by 7 bases and J by 0 bases, and 10 bases separated the two germline ends. CDR3 region: CASTPEYSNQPQHF. The CDR3 bases are TGTGCCAGCACCCCGGAGTATAGCAATCAGCCCCAGCATTTT.